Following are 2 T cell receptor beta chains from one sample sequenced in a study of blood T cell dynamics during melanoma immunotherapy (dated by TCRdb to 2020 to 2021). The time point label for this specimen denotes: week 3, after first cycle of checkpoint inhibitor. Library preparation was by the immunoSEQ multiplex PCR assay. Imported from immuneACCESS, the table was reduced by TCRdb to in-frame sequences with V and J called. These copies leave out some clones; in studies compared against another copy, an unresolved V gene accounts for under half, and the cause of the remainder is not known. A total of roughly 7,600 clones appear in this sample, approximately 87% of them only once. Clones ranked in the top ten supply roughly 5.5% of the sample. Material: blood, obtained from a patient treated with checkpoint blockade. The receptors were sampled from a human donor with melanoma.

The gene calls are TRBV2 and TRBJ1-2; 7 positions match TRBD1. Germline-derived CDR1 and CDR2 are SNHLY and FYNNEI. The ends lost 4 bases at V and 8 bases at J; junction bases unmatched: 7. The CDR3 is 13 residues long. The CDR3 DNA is TGTGCCAGCAGTGCCGACAGGGTCGGCGGCTACACCTTC. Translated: CASSADRVGGYTF.

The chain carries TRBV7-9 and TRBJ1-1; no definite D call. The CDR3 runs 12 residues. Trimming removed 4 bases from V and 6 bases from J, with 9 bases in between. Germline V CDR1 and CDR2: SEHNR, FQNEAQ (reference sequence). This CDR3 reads CASSSLSAEAFF. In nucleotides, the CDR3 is TGTGCCAGCAGCTCATTATCCGCTGAAGCTTTCTTT.